There are a few counts of the clone carrying this T cell receptor beta chain. Using constant-segment primers, 5'RACE produced TCR alpha and TCR beta cDNA libraries carrying sample barcodes and UMIs. Each CDR3 protein is one row after TCRdb ran MiXCR on the 5' RACE reads. The sample holds 110,000 or so distinct CDR3 sequences, 20% to 25% seen once. The data were taken from a study of T-cell memory formation after mild COVID-19. Germline trimming cut 5 bases from V and 8 bases from J; bases unmatched to any gene: 9. This CDR3 is 15 amino acids long. This clonotype originated in a man between 18 and 35 years old who had mild COVID-19 (a few samples of this study predate the infection). Cell type and time point are not known. This chain connects TRBV12-3 or TRBV12-4 to TRBJ2-1, with 10 positions matching TRBD1. The specimen sequenced was PBMCs or a T cell subset sorted from them (not recorded which). CDR3 loop: CASSLGQGRIYEQFF. The CDR3 nucleotides are TGTGCCAGCAGTCTGGGACAGGGGAGAATCTATGAGCAGTTCTTC.